Shown below are 19 T cell receptor beta chains from a single sample sequenced in a study of blood T cells in healthy people across ages. The use of a sample-barcoded 5' primer and a J-beta primer mix characterized a second PCR of roughly 6 to 11 cycles. TCRdb reanalysed the 5' RACE reads using MiXCR and keeps one entry per CDR3 protein. The sample lists 800,000 to 1,000,000 distinct CDR3 sequences; roughly 52% were seen once. Sequencing was carried out using blood. These receptors were collected from a man aged 25 to 45 in good health.

This clonotype was observed a handful of times. The chain carries TRBV28 and TRBJ2-7; no reliable D call. This CDR3 has 14 amino acids. Trimming shortened V by 3 bases and J by 2 bases, and 11 bases separated the two germline ends. Per the germline V gene, CDR1 is MDHEN and CDR2 is SYDVKM. CDR3: CASSFSALAYEQYF. CDR3 DNA: TGTGCCAGCAGTTTCTCAGCGCTCGCCTACGAGCAGTACTTC.

This rearrangement joins TRBV9 to TRBJ1-4; unclear D gene. The CDR3 contains 11 residues. Looked up from germline, CDR1 is SGDLS and CDR2 is YYNGEE. V was pared by 4 bases and J by 12 bases, with 10 bases between. CDR3 residues: CASSLDSELFF. The CDR3 nucleotides are TGTGCCAGCAGCCTCGATTCCGAACTGTTTTTT.

As concerns this clonotype: The junction and the germline gene differ at one end; a read error may be behind it. This rearrangement joins TRBV5-6 to TRBJ1-2; D may be TRBD1 (6 bases). In germline, CDR1 is SGHDT, CDR2 YYEEEE. CDR3 length equals 13 residues. CDR3 loop: CASRPGTPYGHTF. The CDR3 coding sequence is TGTGCCAGCAGACCCGGGACACCTTATGGCCACACCTTC.

The chain is built from TRBV12-3 or TRBV12-4 and TRBJ2-2; a possible D gene is TRBD2 (6 bases). This CDR3 has 14 amino acids. V lost 6 bases and J 3 bases, leaving 11 bases between the germline ends. CDR3 residues: CASRRPGDTGELFF. CDR3 in DNA: TGTGCCAGCAGGCGTCCGGGGGACACCGGGGAGCTGTTTTTT.

This chain uses TRBV12-3 or TRBV12-4 with TRBJ2-5, with 8 positions matching TRBD1. With V trimmed by 9 bases and J by 5 bases, 11 bases remained unmatched. There are 14 residues in the CDR3. The chain's CDR3 is CASTLQGARETQYF. CDR3 sequence (DNA): TGTGCCAGTACCCTCCAGGGGGCGCGGGAGACCCAGTACTTC.

V gene TRBV2 combines with J gene TRBJ2-4, with a possible D match to TRBD2 (6 bases). CDR3 size: 13 residues. V lost 10 bases, J lost 0 bases, and 10 bases lay in between. Germline CDR1 reads SNHLY; CDR2 reads FYNNEI. CDR3 protein: CAMSGSAKNIQYF. Written as DNA, the CDR3 is TGTGCCATGAGCGGGTCAGCCAAAAACATTCAGTACTTC.

This clonotype has just a few counts. The chain links TRBV4-1 to TRBJ1-2, with 8 bases aligning to TRBD1. Per germline, CDR1 MGHRA and CDR2 YSYEKL. With 6 bases clipped from V and 4 bases from J, the junction kept 7 bases outside the gene matches. There are 14 residues in the CDR3. CDR3 in amino acids: CASSQDRDGYGYTF. The DNA of the CDR3 is TGCGCCAGCAGTCAGGACAGGGACGGCTATGGCTACACCTTC.

Only a few counts were recorded for this clonotype. The chain links TRBV29-1 to TRBJ2-4; D unresolved. V lost 0 bases and J 9 bases, leaving 3 bases between the germline ends. Germline loops: CDR1 SQVTM, CDR2 ANQGSEA. CDR3 length: 10 residues. The CDR3 reads CSVEDPIQYF. CDR3 nucleotides: TGCAGCGTTGAAGATCCCATTCAGTACTTC. Full variable domain (rest looked up from reference TRBV29-1 and TRBJ2-4): SAVISQKPSRDICQRGTSLTIQCQVDSQVTMMFWYRQQPGQSLTLIATANQGSEATYESGFVIDKFPISRPNLTFSTLTVSNMSPEDSSIYLCSVEDPIQYFGAGTRLSVL.

This clonotype has just one count. J is TRBJ1-2 and V is TRBV30, with 10 bases that match TRBD1. J lost 6 bases, V lost 0 bases, and 1 base had no gene match. CDR3 length: 13 amino acids. Germline V gene data show CDR1 as GTSNPN and CDR2 as SVGIG (reference sequence). As DNA, the CDR3 is TGTGCCTGGAGTGTAGGGACAGGGGATGGCTACACCTTC. It codes for CAWSVGTGDGYTF.

The rearrangement links TRBV27 to TRBJ2-7; 9 bases are a match to TRBD1. J lost 6 bases, V lost 3 bases, and 6 bases had no gene match. This CDR3 has 14 amino acids. The germline V gene encodes CDR1 MNHEY and CDR2 SMNVEV (reference sequence). CDR3: CASSFPGTGSEQYF. Written as DNA, the CDR3 is TGTGCCAGCAGTTTTCCCGGGACAGGGTCCGAGCAGTACTTC.

V gene TRBV2 combines with J gene TRBJ2-6, with TRBD1 matching over 7 bases. The V and J ends lost 6 bases and 7 bases, in that order; junction bases with no gene match: 6. The CDR3 spans 14 residues. CDR1 SNHLY and CDR2 FYNNEI come from the germline V gene. CDR3 DNA sequence: TGTGCCAGCAGAACAGGGGATGGAGCCAACGTCCTGACTTTC. This translates into CASRTGDGANVLTF.

This chain connects TRBV7-9 to TRBJ1-1, with TRBD1 identical over 7 bases. This CDR3 is built from 16 residues. Germline assignment: CDR1 SEHNR and CDR2 FQNEAQ (reference sequence). V lost 0 bases to trimming and J lost 4 bases; unmatched junction nucleotides: 8. The CDR3 protein is CASSLALSRDSTEAFF. As DNA, the CDR3 is TGTGCCAGCAGCTTAGCCCTCAGCCGGGACAGCACTGAAGCTTTCTTT.

The chain links TRBV5-1 to TRBJ2-1, with TRBD2 as a possible D gene (5 bases). This CDR3 contains 17 residues. The germline gives CDR1 SGHRS, CDR2 YFSETQ. Trimming shortened V by 4 bases and J by 0 bases, and 17 bases separated the two germline ends. The CDR3 region is CASSINPTGSSYNEQFF. In DNA form, the CDR3 reads TGCGCCAGCAGCATAAACCCGACTGGGAGCTCCTACAATGAGCAGTTCTTC.

The chain recombines TRBV20-1 with TRBJ2-2; D not resolved. V lost 2 bases and J 3 bases, leaving 10 bases between the germline ends. CDR1 and CDR2 from the germline V gene are DFQATT and SNEGSKA (reference sequence). This CDR3 comprises 14 residues. DNA of the CDR3: TGCAGTGCTAGACTTGATAGGGACACCGGGGAGCTGTTTTTT. Translating gives CSARLDRDTGELFF.

J is TRBJ2-3 and V is TRBV7-9, with 8 bases lining up with TRBD2. The germline V gene has CDR1 SEHNR and CDR2 FQNEAQ (reference sequence). This CDR3 is built from 18 residues. With V trimmed by 0 bases and J by 0 bases, 8 bases remained unmatched. CDR3 sequence (DNA): TGTGCCAGCAGCTTAGCGCTACTAGCGGCATCTAGCACAGATACGCAGTATTTT. It yields the protein CASSLALLAASSTDTQYF.

The CDR3 region is CASSEGETDEQFF. CDR3 DNA: TGTGCCAGCAGTGAAGGGGAAACAGATGAGCAGTTCTTC. The rearrangement links TRBV25-1 to TRBJ2-1; D not certain. CDR1 is MGHDK, CDR2 SYGVNS, per germline. The CDR3 consists of 13 residues. Deletions cut 2 bases from V and 8 bases from J, with 10 bases between.

The chain recombines TRBV6-1 with TRBJ2-1; the match to TRBD2 covers 7 bases. The CDR3 is made up of 12 amino acids. After removal of 8 bases from V and 14 bases from J, the junction contained 12 bases not matched to a gene. Germline V gene sequence: CDR1 MNHNS, CDR2 SASEGT. The CDR3 spells CASGPRGRDEFF. CDR3 in DNA: TGTGCCAGCGGCCCCCGAGGGAGGGATGAGTTCTTC.

The chain joins TRBV6-5 to TRBJ2-7; D remains unclear. Germline CDR1 MNHEY, CDR2 SVGAGI. This CDR3 has 13 residues. Trimming removed 2 bases from V and 3 bases from J, with 8 bases in between. CDR3 DNA: TGTGCCAGCAGTTACGGCATGATCTACGAGCAGTACTTC. Its protein is CASSYGMIYEQYF.

V and J are TRBV30 and TRBJ2-3, with D perhaps given as TRBD1 or TRBD2 (5 bases each). Germline V gene sequence: CDR1 GTSNPN, CDR2 SVGIG (reference sequence). This CDR3 contains 14 residues. The ends were cut back, 4 bases at V and 5 bases at J, with 16 bases in the middle. The CDR3 spells CAWKVEGQGDTQYF. The CDR3 DNA sequence: TGTGCCTGGAAGGTAGAGGGCCAGGGAGATACGCAGTATTTT.